Below, 10 T cell receptor beta chains from the same sample are listed, as sequenced in a study of cytomegalovirus exposure and HLA in healthy donors. The primer mix had 60 Vbeta and 13 Jbeta primers. Data came from immunoSEQ multiplex PCR; TCRdb stores just in-frame clones and leaves some out. The sample yields about 130,000 clones, around 80% seen once. The sequenced sample consisted of PBMCs. The source of these receptors is a middle-aged man in good health and CMV-seropositive.

V is TRBV6-5 and J is TRBJ1-3; maybe TRBD1 (5 bases). This CDR3 is built from 14 residues. Germline values: CDR1 MNHEY, CDR2 SVGAGI. Trimming left V 6 bases short and J 3 bases short, with 12 bases between. The chain's CDR3 is CASRPSGDGNTIYF. CDR3 in DNA: TGTGCCAGCAGGCCCTCGGGGGATGGAAACACCATATATTTT.

This clone came up once. V usage is TRBV28 and J usage is TRBJ2-7, with 10 bases aligning to TRBD2. CDR1 and CDR2 (germline): MDHEN, SYDVKM. V shed 3 bases and J 6 bases; nucleotides not matched to a gene: 5. CDR3 length equals 14 residues. The CDR3 sequence: CASSLGLATAEQYF. The CDR3, as DNA: TGTGCCAGCAGTTTGGGACTAGCGACGGCCGAGCAGTACTTC.

This clone was picked up a small number of times. J is TRBJ1-6 and V is TRBV5-1; possible D gene TRBD1, 6 bases. Germline lookup yields CDR1 SGHRS and CDR2 YFSETQ. Trimming took 3 bases from V and 8 from J, leaving 15 bases between them. CDR3 length equals 15 residues. The CDR3 sequence: CASSSGQTIDSPLHF. Here the CDR3 DNA reads TGCGCCAGCAGCTCCGGACAGACTATAGATTCACCCCTCCACTTT.

V usage is TRBV19 and J usage is TRBJ1-1; tentatively, D is TRBD1 (5 bases). Germline V gives CDR1 LNHDA, CDR2 SQIVND (reference sequence). V was shortened by 3 bases and J by 4 bases, with 15 bases between the two germline ends. CDR3 length equals 15 residues. CDR3 coding DNA: TGTGCCAGTAGTATCGCTGACGGCAGGGCCACTGAAGCTTTCTTT. Amino acid sequence: CASSIADGRATEAFF.

V usage is TRBV14 and J usage is TRBJ2-1, with TRBD2 matching over 9 bases. The CDR3 sequence is 15 residues long. Germline trimming cut 4 bases from V and 5 bases from J; bases unmatched to any gene: 6. Germline assignment: CDR1 SGHDN and CDR2 FVKESK. The CDR3 reads CASSRPGLANNEQFF. Here the CDR3 DNA reads TGTGCCAGCAGCCGTCCGGGACTAGCTAACAATGAGCAGTTCTTC. The whole variable domain, filled in from reference TRBV14 and TRBJ2-1, reads EAGVTQFPSHSVIEKGQTVTLRCDPISGHDNLYWYRRVMGKEIKFLLHFVKESKQDESGMPNNRFLAERTGGTYSTLKVQPAELEDSGVYFCASSRPGLANNEQFFGPGTRLTVL.

The chain carries TRBV6-5 and TRBJ1-5, with 9 bases aligning to TRBD1. This CDR3 comprises 14 residues. CDR1 is MNHEY, CDR2 SVGAGI, per germline. V trimming: 5 bases; J trimming: 7 bases; junction bases outside the gene matches: 6. CDR3: CASSDGTGNQPQHF. In DNA form, the CDR3 reads TGTGCCAGCAGTGACGGGACAGGGAACCAGCCCCAGCATTTT.

This clone was seen a few times. The chain combines TRBV25-1 with TRBJ2-7, with 7 bases matching TRBD1. The V segment lost 3 bases and the J segment 2 bases; nucleotides outside the gene matches: 7. Germline CDR1 is MGHDK and CDR2 is SYGVNS. This CDR3 spans 15 amino acids. The CDR3, as DNA: TGTGCCAGCAGTGACCCGGGACAGCCAACCTACGAGCAGTACTTC. Translation: CASSDPGQPTYEQYF.

The rearrangement joins TRBV6-6 to TRBJ2-3; 11 nucleotides line up with TRBD2. CDR3 length equals 15 residues. V shed 6 bases, J shed 2 bases, and the junction held 4 bases outside the gene matches. Germline CDR1 and CDR2: MNHNY and SVGAGI (reference sequence). The CDR3, as DNA: TGTGCCAGCAGGCGACTAGCGGGAACCACAGATACGCAGTATTTT. It specifies CASRRLAGTTDTQYF.

The rearrangement uses TRBV6-5 and TRBJ1-4, with TRBD1 identical over 9 bases. V dropped 6 bases and J dropped 4; count of bases not matched to a gene: 6. In germline, CDR1 is MNHEY, CDR2 SVGAGI. The CDR3 consists of 15 residues. CDR3 nucleotide sequence: TGTGCCAGCAGCCTGGGACAGGGCTTTAATGAAAAACTGTTTTTT. Its translation is CASSLGQGFNEKLFF.

The chain employs TRBV7-9 and TRBJ1-3; maybe TRBD1 (5 bases). Trimming removed 6 bases from V and 0 bases from J, with 12 bases in between. The CDR3 contains 15 residues. The V gene's germline CDR1 is SEHNR and CDR2 FQNEAQ (reference sequence). CDR3 DNA sequence: TGTGCCAGCAGTAGCGGGGCCCGCTCTGGAAACACCATATATTTT. Amino acids: CASSSGARSGNTIYF.